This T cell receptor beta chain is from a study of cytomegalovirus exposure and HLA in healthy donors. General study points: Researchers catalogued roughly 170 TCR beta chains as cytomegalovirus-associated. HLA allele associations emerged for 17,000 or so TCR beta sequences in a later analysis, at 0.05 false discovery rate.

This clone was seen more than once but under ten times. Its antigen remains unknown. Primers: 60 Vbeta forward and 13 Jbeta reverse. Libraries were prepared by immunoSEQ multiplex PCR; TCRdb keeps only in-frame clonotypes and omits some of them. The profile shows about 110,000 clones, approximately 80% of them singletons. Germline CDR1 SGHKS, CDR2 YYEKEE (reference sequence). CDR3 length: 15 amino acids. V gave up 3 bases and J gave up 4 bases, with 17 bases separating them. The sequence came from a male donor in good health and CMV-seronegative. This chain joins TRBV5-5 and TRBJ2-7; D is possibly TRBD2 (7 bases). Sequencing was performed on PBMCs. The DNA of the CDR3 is TGTGCCAGCAGCTCAGGGGCTAGCGGAGAATACGAGCAGTACTTC. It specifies CASSSGASGEYEQYF.